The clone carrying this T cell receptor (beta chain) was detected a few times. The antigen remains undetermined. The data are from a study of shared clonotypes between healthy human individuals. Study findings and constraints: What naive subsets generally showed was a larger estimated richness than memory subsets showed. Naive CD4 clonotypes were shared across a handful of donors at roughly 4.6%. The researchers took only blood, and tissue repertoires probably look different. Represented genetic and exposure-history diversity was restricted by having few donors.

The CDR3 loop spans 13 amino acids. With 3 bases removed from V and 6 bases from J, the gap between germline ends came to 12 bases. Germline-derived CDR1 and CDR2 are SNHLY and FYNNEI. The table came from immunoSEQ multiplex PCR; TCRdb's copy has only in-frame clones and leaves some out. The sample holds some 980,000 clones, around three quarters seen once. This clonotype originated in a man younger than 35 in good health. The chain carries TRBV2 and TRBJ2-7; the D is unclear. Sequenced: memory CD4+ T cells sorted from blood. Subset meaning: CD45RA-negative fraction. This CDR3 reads CASSDRIRLEQYF. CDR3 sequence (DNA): TGTGCCAGCAGTGACAGGATACGACTCGAGCAGTACTTC. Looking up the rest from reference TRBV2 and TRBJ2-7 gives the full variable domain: EPEVTQTPSHQVTQMGQEVILRCVPISNHLYFYWYRQILGQKVEFLVSFYNNEISEKSEIFDDQFSVERPDGSNFTLKIRSTKLEDSAMYFCASSDRIRLEQYFGPGTRLTVT.